Described below is a single T cell receptor (beta chain) sequence and its context. The data were taken from a study of blood T cell repertoires in COVID-19. The overall study: Nucleic acid was either cDNA or gDNA, and it came from T cells, B-cell-depleted T cells, or PBMCs.

The assay was immunoSEQ multiplex PCR, and TCRdb's table has in-frame clones only and misses some. Among more than 140,000 clones listed, 75% to 85% were seen once. CDR3 length: 13 residues. The germline V and J ends were trimmed by 2 bases and 5 bases, with 10 bases remaining between them. Germline lookup yields CDR1 SGHNT and CDR2 YYREEE (reference sequence). The V and J genes are TRBV5-4 and TRBJ2-5; a possible D gene is TRBD1 (6 bases). The origin of this receptor is a woman in her forties or fifties in a cohort sampled during active or convalescent COVID-19. The material sequenced was peripheral blood. CDR3 coding DNA: TGTGCCAGCAGCTTTGGGGGCGCGGAGACCCAGTACTTC. Translation gives CASSFGGAETQYF.